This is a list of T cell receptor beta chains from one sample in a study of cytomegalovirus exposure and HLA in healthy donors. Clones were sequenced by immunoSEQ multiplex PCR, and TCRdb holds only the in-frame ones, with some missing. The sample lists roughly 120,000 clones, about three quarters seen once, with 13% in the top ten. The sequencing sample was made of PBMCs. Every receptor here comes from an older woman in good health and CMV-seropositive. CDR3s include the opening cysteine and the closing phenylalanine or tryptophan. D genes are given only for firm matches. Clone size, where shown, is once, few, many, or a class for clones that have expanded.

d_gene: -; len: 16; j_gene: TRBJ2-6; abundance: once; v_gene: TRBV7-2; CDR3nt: TGTGCCAGCAGACCAACAGGGAGCTCTGGGGCCAACGTCCTGACTTTC; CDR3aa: CASRPTGSSGANVLTF
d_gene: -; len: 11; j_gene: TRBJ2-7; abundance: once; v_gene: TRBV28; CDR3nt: TGTGCCAGCAGTCCGAGATACGAGCAGTACTTC; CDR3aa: CASSPRYEQYF
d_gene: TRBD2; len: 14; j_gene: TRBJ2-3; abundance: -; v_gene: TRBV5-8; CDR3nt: TGTGCCAGCAGCCGACTAGCGGGGGTTGATACGCAGTATTTT; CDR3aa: CASSRLAGVDTQYF
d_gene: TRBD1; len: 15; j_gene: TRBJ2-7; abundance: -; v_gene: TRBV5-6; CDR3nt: TGTGCCAGCAGCTCCCCCAGGACAGGGGTCTACGAGCAGTACTTC; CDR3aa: CASSSPRTGVYEQYF
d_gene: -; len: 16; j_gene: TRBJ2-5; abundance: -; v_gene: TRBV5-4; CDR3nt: TGTGCCAGCAGCTTGGAGGTGGGGGGGCCGAGGGAGACCCAGTACTTC; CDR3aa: CASSLEVGGPRETQYF
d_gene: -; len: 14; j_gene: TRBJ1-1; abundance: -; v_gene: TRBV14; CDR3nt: TGTGCCAGCAGCCAAGCCCGCGGGAACACTGAAGCTTTCTTT; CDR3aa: CASSQARGNTEAFF
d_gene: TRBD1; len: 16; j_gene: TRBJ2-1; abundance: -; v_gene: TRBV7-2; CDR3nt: TGTGCCAGCAGCTTCGAGGGGGCGGTCCCCTACAATGAGCAGTTCTTC; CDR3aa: CASSFEGAVPYNEQFF
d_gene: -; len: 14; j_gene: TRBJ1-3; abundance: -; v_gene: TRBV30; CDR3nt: TGTGCCTGGAGTCAGACAGTACTCCGAAACACCATATATTTT; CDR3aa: CAWSQTVLRNTIYF
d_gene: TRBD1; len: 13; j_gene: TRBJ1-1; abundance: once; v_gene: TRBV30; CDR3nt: TGTGCCTGGGATACAGGGGGGAACACTGAAGCTTTCTTT; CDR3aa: CAWDTGGNTEAFF
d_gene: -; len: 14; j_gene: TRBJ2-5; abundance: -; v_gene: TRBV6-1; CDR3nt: TGTGCCAGCAGTATATCGGGACTGCAAGAGACCCAGTACTTC; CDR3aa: CASSISGLQETQYF
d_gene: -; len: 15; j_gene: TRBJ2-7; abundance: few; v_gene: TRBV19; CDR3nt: TGTGCCAGTACCAGAGGGGGGGATTCGGCCTACGAGCAGTACTTC; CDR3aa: CASTRGGDSAYEQYF
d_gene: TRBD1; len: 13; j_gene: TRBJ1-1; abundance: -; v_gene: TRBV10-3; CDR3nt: TGTGCCAGCAACTGGCCAGGGGGCACTGAAGCTTTCTTT; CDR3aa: CASNWPGGTEAFF
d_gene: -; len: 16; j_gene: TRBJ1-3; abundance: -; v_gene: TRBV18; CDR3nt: TGTGCCAGCTCACCGGACGCGGGAAGGTCTGGAAACACCATATATTTT; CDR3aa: CASSPDAGRSGNTIYF
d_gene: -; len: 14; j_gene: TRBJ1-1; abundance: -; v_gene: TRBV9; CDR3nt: TGTGCCAGCAGCGTAATTGGTCGAGACACTGAAGCTTTCTTT; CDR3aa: CASSVIGRDTEAFF
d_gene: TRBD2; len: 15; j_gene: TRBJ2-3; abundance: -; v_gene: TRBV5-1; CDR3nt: TGCGCCAGCAGCTTGTTACTAGCGGGGTCAGATACGCAGTATTTT; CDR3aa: CASSLLLAGSDTQYF
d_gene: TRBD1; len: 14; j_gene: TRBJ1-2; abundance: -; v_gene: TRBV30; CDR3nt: TGTGCCTGGATAACTCAGGGACAGAGCTATGGCTACACCTTC; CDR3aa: CAWITQGQSYGYTF
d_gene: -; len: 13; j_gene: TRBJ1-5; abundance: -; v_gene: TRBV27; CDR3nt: TGTGCCAGCAAAGGGGCTCTGGGGCAGCCCCAGCATTTT; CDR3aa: CASKGALGQPQHF
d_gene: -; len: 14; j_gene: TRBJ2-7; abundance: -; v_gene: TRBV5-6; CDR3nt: TGTGCCAGCAGCTCCCGGGACATTTCCTACGAGCAGTACTTC; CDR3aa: CASSSRDISYEQYF
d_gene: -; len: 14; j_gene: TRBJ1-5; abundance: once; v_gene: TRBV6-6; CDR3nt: TGTGCCAGCAGTCCCATCAGGGTACTGCAGCCCCAGCATTTT; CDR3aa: CASSPIRVLQPQHF
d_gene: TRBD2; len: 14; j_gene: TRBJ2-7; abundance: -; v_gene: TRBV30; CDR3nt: TGTGCCTGGAGTCTGGGCGGGAGTCGGTACGAGCAGTACTTC; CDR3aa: CAWSLGGSRYEQYF
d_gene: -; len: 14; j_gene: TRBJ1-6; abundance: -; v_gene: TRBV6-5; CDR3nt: TGTGCCAGCAGTGCGGGGCCCTATAATTCACCCCTCCACTTT; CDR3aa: CASSAGPYNSPLHF
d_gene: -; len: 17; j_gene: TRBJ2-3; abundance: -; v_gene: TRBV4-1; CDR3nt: TGCGCCAGCAGCCAAGAAGCATCCAGCGGGCTCACAGATACGCAGTATTTT; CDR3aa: CASSQEASSGLTDTQYF
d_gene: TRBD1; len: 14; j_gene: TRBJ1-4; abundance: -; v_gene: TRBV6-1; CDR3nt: TGTGCCAGCAGATCCGGACAGGGCAATGAAAAACTGTTTTTT; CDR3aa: CASRSGQGNEKLFF
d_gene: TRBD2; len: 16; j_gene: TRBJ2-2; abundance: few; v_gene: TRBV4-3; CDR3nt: TGCGCCAGCAGCCAAGCTAGCGGGCCGAACACCGGGGAGCTGTTTTTT; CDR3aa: CASSQASGPNTGELFF
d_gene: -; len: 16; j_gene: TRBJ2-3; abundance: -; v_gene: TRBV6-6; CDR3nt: TGTGCCAGCAGTTACCCCAAATCGAGGGGCACAGATACGCAGTATTTT; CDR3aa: CASSYPKSRGTDTQYF
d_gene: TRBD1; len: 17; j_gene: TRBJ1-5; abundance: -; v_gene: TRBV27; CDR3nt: TGTGCCAGCAGTTCTGTAAACAGGGGACTTCGCAATCAGCCCCAGCATTTT; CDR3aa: CASSSVNRGLRNQPQHF
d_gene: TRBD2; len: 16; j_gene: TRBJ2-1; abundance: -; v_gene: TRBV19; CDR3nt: TGTGCCAGTAGTTCGGGCGGGAGGCCAGATAATAATGAGCAGTTCTTC; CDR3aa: CASSSGGRPDNNEQFF
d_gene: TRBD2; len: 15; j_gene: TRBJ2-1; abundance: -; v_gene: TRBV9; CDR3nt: TGTGCCAGCAGCGTAGGACTAGCGAATAACAATGAGCAGTTCTTC; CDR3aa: CASSVGLANNNEQFF
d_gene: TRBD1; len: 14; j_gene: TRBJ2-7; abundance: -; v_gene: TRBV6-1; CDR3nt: TGTGCCAGCACCCTTACAGGGGGCAACTACGAGCAGTACTTC; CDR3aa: CASTLTGGNYEQYF
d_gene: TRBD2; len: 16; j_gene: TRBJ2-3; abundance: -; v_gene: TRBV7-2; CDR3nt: TGTGCCAGCAGCTTAGCCCCGGGACTAGTGTCGGTTACGCAGTATTTT; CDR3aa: CASSLAPGLVSVTQYF
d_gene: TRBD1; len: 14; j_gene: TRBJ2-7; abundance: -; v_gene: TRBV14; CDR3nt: TGTGCCAGCAGCGGACAGGGGGGGACCTACGGGCAGTACTTC; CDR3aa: CASSGQGGTYGQYF
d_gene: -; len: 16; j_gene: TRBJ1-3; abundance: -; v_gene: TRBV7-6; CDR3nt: TGTGCCAGCAGCTTACAAAGGAACGCGGCTGGAAACACCATATATTTT; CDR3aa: CASSLQRNAAGNTIYF
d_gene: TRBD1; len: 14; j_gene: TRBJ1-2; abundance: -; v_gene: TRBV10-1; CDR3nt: TGCGCCAGCAGTCCGGTGCGACAGGGCTATGGCTACACCTTC; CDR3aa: CASSPVRQGYGYTF